The clone carrying this TCR beta chain occurred a few times. Its target is unknown. This entry belongs to a study of identical twins. General study findings and limits: Sharing of beta out-of-frame sequences by twins showed a weaker excess.

cDNA molecules carried unique molecular identifiers, and template switching added a universal primer site. Via MiXCR, TCRdb re-called the 5' RACE reads, giving one row per CDR3 protein. The table includes 550,000 to 700,000 distinct CDR3 sequences, around 20% detected once. Healthy Caucasians alone served as donors. Trimming shortened V by 5 bases and J by 0 bases, and 12 bases separated the two germline ends. Germline lookup yields CDR1 LGHNA and CDR2 YSLEER. CDR3 length: 15 amino acids. These sequences were also reported in another study, on T cells expressing NK-cell markers. From that study: Several donors' CD3+CD56-NKG2C+ cells were dominated by the same clonotypes.

The receptor was isolated from a young woman in good health. The chain is built from TRBV4-3 and TRBJ2-3; possible D gene TRBD2, 5 bases. Sequencing input: PBMCs. Here the CDR3 DNA reads TGCGCCAGCAGCACGAGGGAGCGGAGCACAGATACGCAGTATTTT. This sequence encodes CASSTRERSTDTQYF.